This TCR beta chain emerged from a study of blood T cell repertoires in COVID-19. V lost 4 bases and J 10 bases, leaving 17 bases between the germline ends. The CDR3 loop spans 14 amino acids. Germline V gene lookup returns CDR1 MGHRA and CDR2 YSYEKL. Authors' methods: Reference gene primer amplification yielded estimated nucleated cell counts. Profiling relied on immunoSEQ multiplex PCR, and the TCRdb table lists in-frame clones only, not all of them. V and J calls plus clone size are reproduced from that table; the DNA served to infer D and trimming. The sample lists approximately 68,000 clones; roughly nine tenths were seen once.

This chain links TRBV4-1 with TRBJ2-1, with D unresolved. The sample was peripheral blood. The sequence derives from a man aged 45-65 years with active COVID-19. The CDR3 DNA reads TGCGCCAGCAGCCGAACCTTAGGAGCTGGCGAGCAGTTCTTC. Protein sequence: CASSRTLGAGEQFF.